One and the same sample provided the 8 T cell receptor beta chains below, sequenced in a study of blood T cell repertoires in COVID-19. Sequencing was performed with immunoSEQ multiplex PCR; in TCRdb, only in-frame clones are kept and a portion is missing. This table holds approximately 350,000 clones, roughly four fifths found once. The source material was PBMCs or T cells enriched from blood (not recorded which). The receptor set was obtained from a woman aged 45-65 years who had recovered from COVID-19.

The chain employs TRBV5-1 and TRBJ1-1; 8 bases line up with TRBD1. The CDR3 covers 15 residues. Trimming cost V 3 bases and J 4 bases; bases outside gene matches: 8. Germline V gives CDR1 SGHRS, CDR2 YFSETQ. CDR3 protein: CASSSTGEKSTEAFF. The CDR3 bases are TGCGCCAGCAGCTCGACAGGGGAGAAGAGCACTGAAGCTTTCTTT. Complete variable domain (other parts from reference TRBV5-1 and TRBJ1-1): KAGVTQTPRYLIKTRGQQVTLSCSPISGHRSVSWYQQTPGQGLQFLFEYFSETQRNKGNFPGRFSGRQFSNSRSEMNVSTLELGDSALYLCASSSTGEKSTEAFFGQGTRLTVV.

This chain uses TRBV15 with TRBJ2-1; 8 nucleotides match TRBD1. The CDR3 is 15 amino acids. V shed 1 base, J shed 9 bases, and the junction held 8 bases outside the gene matches. Germline values: CDR1 LNHNV, CDR2 YYDKDF (reference sequence). CDR3 nucleotides: TGTGCCACCAGCAGAGGGACAGGGAATGAGGGTGAGCAGTTCTTC. Translation: CATSRGTGNEGEQFF.

The chain employs TRBV19 and TRBJ2-3, with 7 bases that match TRBD1. V was clipped by 5 bases and J by 2 bases; unmatched bases: 4. CDR1 is LNHDA, CDR2 SQIVND, per germline (reference sequence). The CDR3 consists of 14 residues. The CDR3 bases are TGTGCCAGTAGTGGACAGGCGCTCACAGATACGCAGTATTTT. Its protein product is CASSGQALTDTQYF.

The chain carries TRBV3-1 (or the pseudogene TRBV3-2) and TRBJ1-2; possibly TRBD1 for D (6 bases). V was trimmed by 4 bases and J by 7 bases, leaving 28 bases between them. The germline V gene encodes CDR1 LGHDT and CDR2 YNNKEL (reference sequence). CDR3 length: 18 residues. The chain's CDR3 is CASSPGLGAISLRGGYTF. The CDR3 DNA sequence: TGTGCCAGCAGCCCTGGTCTGGGGGCGATATCCCTTAGGGGTGGCTACACCTTC.

The chain combines TRBV2 with TRBJ1-2; D not certain. V was trimmed by 3 bases and J by 3 bases, leaving 5 bases between them. The length of the CDR3 is 12 residues. Germline-derived CDR1 and CDR2 are SNHLY and FYNNEI. CDR3 sequence: CASSERDYGYTF. In DNA form, the CDR3 reads TGTGCCAGCAGTGAGAGGGACTATGGCTACACCTTC.

The genes are TRBV7-2 and TRBJ1-3; 7 nucleotides match TRBD1. In germline, CDR1 is SGHTA, CDR2 FQGNSA. The CDR3 sequence is 16 residues long. V dropped 5 bases and J dropped 2; count of bases not matched to a gene: 9. CDR3 loop: CASSPRQGRTGNTIYF. For the CDR3, the DNA is TGTGCCAGCAGCCCCCGACAGGGAAGGACTGGAAACACCATATATTTT.

The rearrangement links TRBV6-2 or TRBV6-3 to TRBJ2-1, with 8 positions matching TRBD1. The CDR3 runs 17 residues. CDR1 is MNHEY and CDR2 is SVGEGT in the germline V gene. J lost 0 bases, V lost 0 bases, and 4 bases had no gene match. CDR3 nucleotides: TGTGCCAGCAGTTACTCACGGACAGGGCGCTCCTACAATGAGCAGTTCTTC. As protein: CASSYSRTGRSYNEQFF.

In regard to this clone: One base away lies a much larger clone, so this may be a sequencing read error. Other DNA sequences in the same sample also yield this CDR3. This chain connects TRBV5-1 to TRBJ2-7; tentatively, D is TRBD2 (6 bases). This CDR3 is 15 amino acids long. Germline loops: CDR1 SGHRS, CDR2 YFSETQ. CDR3: CASSLTGGAFYEQYF. The CDR3 coding sequence is TGCGCTAGCAGCTTGACGGGCGGGGCGTTCTACGAGCAGTACTTC.